This T cell receptor beta chain was identified in a study of blood T cell repertoires in COVID-19. Germline CDR1 and CDR2: ENHRY and SYGVKD. CDR3 length equals 12 residues. The V and J ends lost 3 bases and 15 bases respectively, with 15 bases between them. Using immunoSEQ multiplex PCR, the repertoire was profiled, and TCRdb retains in-frame clones only, with some absent. The data contain around 200,000 clones, about 85% of them seen just once; the ten biggest clones take up 18%. The sample taken for sequencing was PBMCs or T cells enriched from blood (not recorded which). The rearrangement links TRBV10-3 to TRBJ2-1; maybe TRBD1 (5 bases). The sequence was obtained from a man aged 35-49 years who had recovered from COVID-19. The CDR3 region is CAISDGAYWRFF. In nucleotides, the CDR3 is TGTGCCATCAGTGATGGGGCTTACTGGAGGTTCTTC.